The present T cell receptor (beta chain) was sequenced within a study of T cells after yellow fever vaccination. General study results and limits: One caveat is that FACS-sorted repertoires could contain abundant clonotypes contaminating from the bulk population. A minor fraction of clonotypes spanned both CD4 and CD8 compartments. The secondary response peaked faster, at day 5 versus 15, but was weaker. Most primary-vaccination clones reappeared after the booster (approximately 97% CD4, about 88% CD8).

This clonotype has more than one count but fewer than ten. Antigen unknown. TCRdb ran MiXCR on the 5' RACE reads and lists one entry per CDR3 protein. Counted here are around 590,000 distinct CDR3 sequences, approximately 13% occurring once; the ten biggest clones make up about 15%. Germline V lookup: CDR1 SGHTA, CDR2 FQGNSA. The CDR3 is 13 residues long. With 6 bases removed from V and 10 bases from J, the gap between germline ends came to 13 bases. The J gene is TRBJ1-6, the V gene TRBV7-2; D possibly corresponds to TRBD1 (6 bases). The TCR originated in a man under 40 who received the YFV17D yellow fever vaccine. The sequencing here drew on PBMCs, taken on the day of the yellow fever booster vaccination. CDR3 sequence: CASRGAAASPLHF. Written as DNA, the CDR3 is TGTGCCAGCAGGGGGGCCGCGGCATCACCCCTCCACTTT.